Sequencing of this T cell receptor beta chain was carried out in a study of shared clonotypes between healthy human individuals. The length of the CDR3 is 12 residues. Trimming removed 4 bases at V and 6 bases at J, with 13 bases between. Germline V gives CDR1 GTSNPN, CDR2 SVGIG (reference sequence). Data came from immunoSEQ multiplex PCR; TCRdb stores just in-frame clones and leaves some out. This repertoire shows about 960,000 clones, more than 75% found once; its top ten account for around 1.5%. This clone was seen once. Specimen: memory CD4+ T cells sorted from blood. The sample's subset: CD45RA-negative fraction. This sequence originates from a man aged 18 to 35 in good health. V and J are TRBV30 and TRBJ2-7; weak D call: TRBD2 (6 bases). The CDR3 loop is CAWTPLEGEQYF. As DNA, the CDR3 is TGTGCCTGGACCCCACTGGAGGGCGAGCAGTACTTC.